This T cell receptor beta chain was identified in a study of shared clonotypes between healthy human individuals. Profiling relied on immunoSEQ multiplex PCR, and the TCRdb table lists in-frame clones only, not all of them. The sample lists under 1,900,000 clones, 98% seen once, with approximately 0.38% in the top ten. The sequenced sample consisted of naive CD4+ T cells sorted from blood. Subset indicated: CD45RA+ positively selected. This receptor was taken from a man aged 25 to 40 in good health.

CDR3 sequence: CAISESGPGSYNEQFF. The CDR3, as DNA: TGTGCCATCAGTGAGTCTGGGCCGGGATCCTACAATGAGCAGTTCTTC. V and J are TRBV10-3 and TRBJ2-1; weak D call: TRBD2 (5 bases). V was shortened by 0 bases and J by 1 base, with 10 bases between the two germline ends. Germline V CDR1 and CDR2: ENHRY, SYGVKD. The CDR3 is 16 amino acids.